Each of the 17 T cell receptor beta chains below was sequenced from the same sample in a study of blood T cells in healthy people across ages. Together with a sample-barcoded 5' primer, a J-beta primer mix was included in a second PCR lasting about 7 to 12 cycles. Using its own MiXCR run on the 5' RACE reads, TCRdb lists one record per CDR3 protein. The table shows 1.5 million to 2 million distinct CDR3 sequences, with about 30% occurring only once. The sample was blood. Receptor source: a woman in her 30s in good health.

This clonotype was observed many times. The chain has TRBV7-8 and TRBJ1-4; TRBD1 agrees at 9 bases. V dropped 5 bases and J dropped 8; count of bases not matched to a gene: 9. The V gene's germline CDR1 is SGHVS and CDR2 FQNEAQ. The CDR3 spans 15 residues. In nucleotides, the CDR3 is TGTGCCAGCAGCGTAGGACAGGGGCCGAGGGAAAAACTGTTTTTT. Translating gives CASSVGQGPREKLFF. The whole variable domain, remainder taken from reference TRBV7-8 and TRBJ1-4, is GAGVSQSPRYKVAKRGQDVALRCDPISGHVSLFWYQQALGQGPEFLTYFQNEAQLDKSGLPSDRFFAERPEGSVSTLKIQRTQQEDSAVYLCASSVGQGPREKLFFGSGTQLSVL.

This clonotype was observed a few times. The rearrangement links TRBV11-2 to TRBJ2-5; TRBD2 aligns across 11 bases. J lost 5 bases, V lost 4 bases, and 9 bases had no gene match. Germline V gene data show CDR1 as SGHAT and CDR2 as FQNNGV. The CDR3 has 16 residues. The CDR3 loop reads CASSSRLAGSRETQYF. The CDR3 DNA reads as TGTGCCAGCAGCTCCCGACTAGCGGGAAGCCGGGAGACCCAGTACTTC.

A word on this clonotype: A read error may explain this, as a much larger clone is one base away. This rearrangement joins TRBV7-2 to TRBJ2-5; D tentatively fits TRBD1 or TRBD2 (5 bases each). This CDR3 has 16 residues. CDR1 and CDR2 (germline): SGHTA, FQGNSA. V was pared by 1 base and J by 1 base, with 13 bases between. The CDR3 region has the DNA TGTGCCAGCAGCTTAGGGCCGGGACCGGCCCAAGAGACCCAGTACTTC. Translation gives CASSLGPGPAQETQYF.

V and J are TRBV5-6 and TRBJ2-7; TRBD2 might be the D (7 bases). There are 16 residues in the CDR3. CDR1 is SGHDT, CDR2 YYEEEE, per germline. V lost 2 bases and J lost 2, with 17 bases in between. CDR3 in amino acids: CASSLRSRGGTYEQYF. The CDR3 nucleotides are TGTGCCAGCAGCTTAAGATCAAGGGGGGGCACCTACGAGCAGTACTTC.

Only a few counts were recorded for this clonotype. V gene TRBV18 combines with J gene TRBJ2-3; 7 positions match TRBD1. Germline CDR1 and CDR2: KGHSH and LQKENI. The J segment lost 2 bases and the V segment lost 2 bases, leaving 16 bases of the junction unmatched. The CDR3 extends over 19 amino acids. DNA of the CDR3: TGTGCCAGCTCACCAGCCCCCATAGGGCCGAGGGGGCTCACAGATACGCAGTATTTT. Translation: CASSPAPIGPRGLTDTQYF.

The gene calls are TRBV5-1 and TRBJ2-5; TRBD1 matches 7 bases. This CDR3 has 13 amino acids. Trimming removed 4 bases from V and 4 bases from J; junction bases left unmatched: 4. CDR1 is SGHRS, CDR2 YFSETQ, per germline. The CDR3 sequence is CASSTDRAETQYF. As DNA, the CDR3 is TGCGCCAGCAGCACCGACAGGGCAGAGACCCAGTACTTC. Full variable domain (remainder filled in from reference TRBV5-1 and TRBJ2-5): KAGVTQTPRYLIKTRGQQVTLSCSPISGHRSVSWYQQTPGQGLQFLFEYFSETQRNKGNFPGRFSGRQFSNSRSEMNVSTLELGDSALYLCASSTDRAETQYFGPGTRLLVL.

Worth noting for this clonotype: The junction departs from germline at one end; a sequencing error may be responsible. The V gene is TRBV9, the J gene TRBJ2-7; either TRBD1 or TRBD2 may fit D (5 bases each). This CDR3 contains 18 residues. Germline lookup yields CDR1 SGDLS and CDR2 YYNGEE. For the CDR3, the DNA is TGTGTCAGCAGCGTAGCTTATGCCGGTTCGGGGACCTCCTACGAGCAGTACTTC. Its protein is CVSSVAYAGSGTSYEQYF.

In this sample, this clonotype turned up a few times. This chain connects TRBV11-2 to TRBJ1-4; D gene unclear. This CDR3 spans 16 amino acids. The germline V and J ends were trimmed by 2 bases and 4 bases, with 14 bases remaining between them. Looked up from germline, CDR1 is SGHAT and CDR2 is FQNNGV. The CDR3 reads CASSLHTRRSNEKLFF. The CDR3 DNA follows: TGTGCCAGCAGCTTACATACCCGGAGGAGTAATGAAAAACTGTTTTTT.

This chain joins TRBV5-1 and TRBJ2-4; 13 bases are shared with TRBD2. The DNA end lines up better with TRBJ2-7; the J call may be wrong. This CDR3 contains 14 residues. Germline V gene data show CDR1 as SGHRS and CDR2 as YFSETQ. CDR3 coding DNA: TGCGCCAGCAGCTTTGGGACTAGCGGGGCCGAGCAGTACTTC. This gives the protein CASSFGTSGAEQYF.

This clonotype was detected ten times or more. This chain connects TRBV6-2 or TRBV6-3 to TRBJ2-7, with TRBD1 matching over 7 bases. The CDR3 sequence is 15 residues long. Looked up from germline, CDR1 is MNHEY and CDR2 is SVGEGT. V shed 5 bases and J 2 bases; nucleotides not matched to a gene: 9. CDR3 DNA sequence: TGTGCCAGCAGTCGCCCGACAGGGTCTACCTACGAGCAGTACTTC. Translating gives CASSRPTGSTYEQYF.

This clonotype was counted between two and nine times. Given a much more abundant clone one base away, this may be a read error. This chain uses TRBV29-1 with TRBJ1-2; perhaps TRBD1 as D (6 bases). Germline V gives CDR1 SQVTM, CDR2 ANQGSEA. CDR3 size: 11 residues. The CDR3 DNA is TGCAGCGTTGCCACAGGGTATGACTACACCTTC. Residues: CSVATGYDYTF.

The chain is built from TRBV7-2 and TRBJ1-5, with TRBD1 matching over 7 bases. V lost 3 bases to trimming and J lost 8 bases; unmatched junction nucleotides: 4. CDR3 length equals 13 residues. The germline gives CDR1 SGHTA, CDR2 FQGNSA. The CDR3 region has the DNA TGTGCCAGCAGCTTGAGACAGGGTGAGCCCCAGCATTTT. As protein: CASSLRQGEPQHF. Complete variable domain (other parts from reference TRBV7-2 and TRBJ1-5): GAGVSQSPSNKVTEKGKDVELRCDPISGHTALYWYRQSLGQGLEFLIYFQGNSAPDKSGLPSDRFSAERTGGSVSTLTIQRTQQEDSAVYLCASSLRQGEPQHFGDGTRLSIL.

Written as DNA, the CDR3 is TGTGCCAGCAGCTTAAATGCCCTTGGCACAGATACGCAGTATTTT. Residues: CASSLNALGTDTQYF. This chain links TRBV7-2 with TRBJ2-3, with D hard to call. This CDR3 is 15 amino acids long. Germline CDR1 SGHTA, CDR2 FQGNSA. V gave up 2 bases and J gave up 1 base, with 10 bases separating them. Full variable domain (rest looked up from reference TRBV7-2 and TRBJ2-3): GAGVSQSPSNKVTEKGKDVELRCDPISGHTALYWYRQSLGQGLEFLIYFQGNSAPDKSGLPSDRFSAERTGGSVSTLTIQRTQQEDSAVYLCASSLNALGTDTQYFGPGTRLTVL.

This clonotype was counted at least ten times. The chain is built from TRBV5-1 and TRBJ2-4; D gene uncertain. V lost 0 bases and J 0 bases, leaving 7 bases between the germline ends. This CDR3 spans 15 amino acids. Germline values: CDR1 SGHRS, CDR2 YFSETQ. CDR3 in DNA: TGCGCCAGCAGCTTGGGGCACCAAGCCAAAAACATTCAGTACTTC. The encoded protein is CASSLGHQAKNIQYF.

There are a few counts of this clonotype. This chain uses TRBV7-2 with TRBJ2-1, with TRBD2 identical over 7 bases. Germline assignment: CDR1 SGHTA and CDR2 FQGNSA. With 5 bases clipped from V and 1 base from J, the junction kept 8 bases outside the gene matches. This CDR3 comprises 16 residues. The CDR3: CASSQEGLLSYNEQFF. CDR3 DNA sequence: TGTGCCAGCAGCCAAGAGGGACTACTATCCTACAATGAGCAGTTCTTC.

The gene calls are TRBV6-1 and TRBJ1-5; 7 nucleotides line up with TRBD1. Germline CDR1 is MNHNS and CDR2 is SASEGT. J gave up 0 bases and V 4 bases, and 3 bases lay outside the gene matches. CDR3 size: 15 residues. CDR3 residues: CASSARQGSNQPQHF. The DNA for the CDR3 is TGTGCCAGCAGTGCCCGACAGGGTAGCAATCAGCCCCAGCATTTT.

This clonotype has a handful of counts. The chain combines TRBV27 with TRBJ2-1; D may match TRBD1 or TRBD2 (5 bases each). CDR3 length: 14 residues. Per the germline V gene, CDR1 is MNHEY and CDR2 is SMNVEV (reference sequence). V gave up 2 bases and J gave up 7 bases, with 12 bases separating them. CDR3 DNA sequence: TGTGCCAGCAGTTTAAGGGACGTCGAGAATGAGCAGTTCTTC. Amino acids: CASSLRDVENEQFF.